This TCR beta chain was sequenced in a study of blood T cell repertoires in COVID-19. Study overall: Sites in the United States, Italy and Spain provided acute and convalescent COVID-19 samples.

In the authors' workflow: Reference gene primer amplification in the assay estimated nucleated cell counts. The data were produced by immunoSEQ multiplex PCR, yet TCRdb's version contains in-frame clones alone and is incomplete. That table gives V, J and clone size, and the DNA gave D and trimming. The table records about 160,000 clones, approximately 92% of them present only once. Germline values: CDR1 SGHTA, CDR2 FQGNSA. The length of the CDR3 is 14 residues. V lost 5 bases, J lost 0 bases, and 10 bases lay in between. The sequence was obtained from a man aged 30 to 39 with COVID-19, enrolled during active disease. Source material: peripheral blood. The chain carries TRBV7-2 and TRBJ1-1; maybe TRBD1 (5 bases). CDR3 in DNA: TGTGCCAGCAGCGTACAGACAGTGAACACTGAAGCTTTCTTT. Translation: CASSVQTVNTEAFF.